One and the same sample provided the 12 T cell receptor beta chains below, sequenced in a study of patients and donors after allogeneic stem cell transplantation. In TCRdb, the RT-PCR reads were re-called with MiXCR into one record per CDR3 protein. The sample consists of 9,000 to 15,000 distinct CDR3 sequences, about 23% of them appearing once. The sequenced material came from blood, either unsorted or a sorted T cell fraction (not recorded which). These receptors all come from a human donor who was either an allogeneic HSCT recipient or a stem cell or donor lymphocyte infusion donor (not recorded which). It is not recorded whose cells these are; they may come from a transplant donor.

This clonotype was seen only a few times. The V gene is TRBV6-2 or TRBV6-3, the J gene TRBJ1-2; possibly TRBD1 for D (5 bases). The CDR3 spans 13 residues. V gave up 8 bases and J gave up 8 bases, with 18 bases separating them. Looked up from germline, CDR1 is MNHEY and CDR2 is SVGEGT. The CDR3 reads CASLDPGRGGYTF. In DNA, the CDR3 is TGTGCCAGCCTCGACCCTGGTAGGGGCGGCTACACCTTC.

The CDR3 loop is CASSLGAGAGDSPLHF. CDR3 in DNA: TGTGCCAGCAGCTTAGGAGCAGGGGCAGGAGATTCACCCCTCCACTTT. V is TRBV7-9 and J is TRBJ1-6; TRBD1 is a possible D gene (6 bases). The CDR3 extends over 16 amino acids. Trimming took off 1 base at V and 8 bases at J, with 15 bases between the two ends. Germline V lookup: CDR1 SEHNR, CDR2 FQNEAQ (reference sequence).

This clonotype has just a few counts. The chain carries TRBV18 and TRBJ1-6, with D unclear. Trimming removed 0 bases at V and 9 bases at J, with 9 bases between. Looked up from germline, CDR1 is KGHSH and CDR2 is LQKENI. The CDR3 has 14 amino acids. As DNA, the CDR3 is TGTGCCAGCTCACCACCCGGGGAAGGTTCACCCCTCCACTTT. Amino acid sequence: CASSPPGEGSPLHF.

This clonotype was found a few times. The genes are TRBV11-2 and TRBJ1-1; the D is unclear. Germline-derived CDR1 and CDR2 are SGHAT and FQNNGV. This CDR3 is 15 amino acids long. V lost 5 bases to trimming and J lost 3 bases, with 16 bases between them. CDR3 region: CASSPGLRTDTEAFF. In DNA form, the CDR3 reads TGTGCCAGCAGCCCCGGACTAAGGACTGACACTGAAGCTTTCTTT.

The table lists this clonotype with a few counts. This chain joins TRBV20-1 and TRBJ1-4; D gene uncertain. Trimming removed 0 bases at V and 7 bases at J, with 12 bases between. CDR3 size: 14 residues. Germline CDR1 and CDR2: DFQATT and SNEGSKA (reference sequence). CDR3 bases: TGCAGTGCTAGAGATCTGACATCTCGTGAAAAACTGTTTTTT. It codes for CSARDLTSREKLFF.

The rearrangement uses TRBV12-3 or TRBV12-4 and TRBJ1-4, with D uncertain. The CDR3 is made up of 13 amino acids. The germline V and J ends were trimmed by 6 bases and 7 bases, with 12 bases remaining between them. CDR3 amino acids: CASSYANSEKLFF. The CDR3 DNA reads TGTGCCAGCAGCTACGCTAATAGTGAAAAACTGTTTTTT.

This clonotype has only a few counts. The CDR3: CSARGLDTVWEQYF. CDR3 DNA: TGCAGTGCACGCGGGTTGGACACCGTTTGGGAGCAGTACTTC. V usage is TRBV20-1 and J usage is TRBJ2-7, with D perhaps TRBD1 or TRBD2 (5 bases each). This CDR3 has 14 amino acids. Germline V gene data show CDR1 as DFQATT and CDR2 as SNEGSKA (reference sequence). The V end lost 6 bases, the J end lost 7 bases, and 22 bases lay between the germline ends.

The CDR3 DNA follows: TGTGCCAGCAGCCAAGAGGGCAGGGGCGATGAAAAACTGTTTTTT. Its protein is CASSQEGRGDEKLFF. The chain employs TRBV4-2 and TRBJ1-4; D may be TRBD1 (6 bases). The germline gives CDR1 LGHNA, CDR2 YNFKEQ. The CDR3 runs to 15 residues. The V end was cut by 0 bases, the J end by 6 bases, with 11 bases between.

This clonotype was seen more than once but under ten times. CDR3 nucleotides: TGCAGCGTTGGCGGTAGCAATCAGCCCCAGCATTTT. It encodes CSVGGSNQPQHF. The chain couples TRBV29-1 to TRBJ1-5; D call uncertain. The V and J ends lost 4 bases and 0 bases respectively, with 4 bases between them. The CDR3 length is 12 residues. CDR1 and CDR2 (germline): SQVTM, ANQGSEA.

V usage is TRBV9 and J usage is TRBJ1-1, with D unclear. V was cut by 0 bases and J by 3 bases, with 6 bases left in between. The germline V gene encodes CDR1 SGDLS and CDR2 YYNGEE. The CDR3 runs to 13 residues. The chain's CDR3 is CASSVGFHTEAFF. CDR3 nucleotide sequence: TGTGCCAGCAGCGTAGGGTTTCACACTGAAGCTTTCTTT.

The chain joins TRBV20-1 to TRBJ2-1; D remains ambiguous. This CDR3 spans 10 amino acids. V lost 2 bases and J 8 bases, leaving 4 bases between the germline ends. The germline V gene encodes CDR1 DFQATT and CDR2 SNEGSKA (reference sequence). The CDR3 sequence is CSARRYEQFF. For the CDR3, the DNA is TGCAGTGCTAGACGTTATGAGCAGTTCTTC.

This sequence joins TRBV11-1 and TRBJ2-1; 8 bases match TRBD2. The CDR3 extends over 17 amino acids. The junction had 19 bases not matched to a gene; V was cut back by 5 bases and J by 10 bases. Germline lookup yields CDR1 SGHAT and CDR2 FQDESV (reference sequence). The CDR3 protein is CASSPPPGGPRYREQFF. The DNA of the CDR3 is TGTGCCAGCAGCCCCCCTCCGGGGGGGCCCCGATATCGGGAGCAGTTCTTC.